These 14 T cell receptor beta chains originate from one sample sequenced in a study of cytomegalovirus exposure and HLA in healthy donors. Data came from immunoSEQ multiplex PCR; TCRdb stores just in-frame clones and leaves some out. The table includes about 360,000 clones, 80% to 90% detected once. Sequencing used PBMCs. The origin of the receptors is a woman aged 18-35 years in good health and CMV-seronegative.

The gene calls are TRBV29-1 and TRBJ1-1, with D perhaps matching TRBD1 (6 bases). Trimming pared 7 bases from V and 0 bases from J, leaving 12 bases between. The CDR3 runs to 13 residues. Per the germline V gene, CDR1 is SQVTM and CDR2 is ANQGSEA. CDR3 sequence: CSGQDSLNTEAFF. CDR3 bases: TGCAGCGGCCAGGACAGTTTGAACACTGAAGCTTTCTTT.

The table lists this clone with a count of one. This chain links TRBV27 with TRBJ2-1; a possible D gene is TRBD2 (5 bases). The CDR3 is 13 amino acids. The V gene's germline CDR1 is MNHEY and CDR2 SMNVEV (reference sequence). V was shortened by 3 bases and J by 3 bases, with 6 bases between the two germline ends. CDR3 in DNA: TGTGCCAGCAGTTTCCGGGGCTACAATGAGCAGTTCTTC. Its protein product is CASSFRGYNEQFF.

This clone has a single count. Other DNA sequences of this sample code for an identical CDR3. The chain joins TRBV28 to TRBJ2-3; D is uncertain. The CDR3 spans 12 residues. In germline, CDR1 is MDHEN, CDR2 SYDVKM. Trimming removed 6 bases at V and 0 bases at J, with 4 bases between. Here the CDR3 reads CASRTSTDTQYF. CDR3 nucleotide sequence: TGTGCCAGCAGGACTAGCACAGATACGCAGTATTTT.

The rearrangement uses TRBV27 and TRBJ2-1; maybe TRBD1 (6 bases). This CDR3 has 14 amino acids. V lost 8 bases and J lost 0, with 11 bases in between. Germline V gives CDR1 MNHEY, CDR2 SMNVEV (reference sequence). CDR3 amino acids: CASYRGSSYNEQFF. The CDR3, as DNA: TGTGCCAGCTATAGGGGGAGCTCCTACAATGAGCAGTTCTTC.

The DNA of the CDR3 is TGTGCCAGCAGCCCGGGAGGGACGGACTATGGCTACACCTTC. This encodes CASSPGGTDYGYTF. This chain links TRBV5-5 with TRBJ1-2, with a possible D match to TRBD1 (5 bases). Germline values: CDR1 SGHKS, CDR2 YYEKEE (reference sequence). This CDR3 is built from 14 residues. V lost 4 bases and J lost 3, with 13 bases in between.

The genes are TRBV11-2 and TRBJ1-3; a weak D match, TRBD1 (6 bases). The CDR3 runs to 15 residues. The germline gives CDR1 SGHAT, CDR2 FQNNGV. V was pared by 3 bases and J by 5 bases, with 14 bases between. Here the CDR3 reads CASSLSSGARNTIYF. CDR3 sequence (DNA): TGTGCCAGCAGCTTGTCGTCAGGGGCCCGAAACACCATATATTTT.

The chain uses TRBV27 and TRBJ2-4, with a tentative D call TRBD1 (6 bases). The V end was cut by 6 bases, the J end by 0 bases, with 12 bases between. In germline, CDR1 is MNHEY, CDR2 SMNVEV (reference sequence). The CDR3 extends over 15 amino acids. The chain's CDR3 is CASSLAGAAKNIQYF. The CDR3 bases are TGTGCCAGCAGCCTTGCAGGGGCAGCCAAAAACATTCAGTACTTC.

In DNA, the CDR3 is TGTGCCAGCTCCGGGACTAGCGGCACAGATACGCAGTATTTT. Translated: CASSGTSGTDTQYF. The rearrangement joins TRBV9 to TRBJ2-3; 10 nucleotides match TRBD2. The germline gives CDR1 SGDLS, CDR2 YYNGEE. The CDR3 extends over 14 amino acids. The ends lost 7 bases at V and 1 base at J; junction bases unmatched: 3.

The CDR3 bases are TGTGCCAGCAGCGTAGGGGTAGCGGGGGACGGCACCGGGGAGCTGTTTTTT. This sequence encodes CASSVGVAGDGTGELFF. This rearrangement joins TRBV9 to TRBJ2-2; 9 bases align to TRBD2. Trimming took 0 bases from V and 4 from J; bases not matched to a gene: 7. This CDR3 region has 17 residues. From germline, CDR1 is SGDLS and CDR2 YYNGEE.

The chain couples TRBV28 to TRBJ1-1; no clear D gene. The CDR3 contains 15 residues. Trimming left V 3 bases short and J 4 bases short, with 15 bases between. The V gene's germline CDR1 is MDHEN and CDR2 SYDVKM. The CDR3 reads CASSFSGGWGTEAFF. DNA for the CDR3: TGTGCCAGCAGTTTTAGTGGAGGGTGGGGCACTGAAGCTTTCTTT.

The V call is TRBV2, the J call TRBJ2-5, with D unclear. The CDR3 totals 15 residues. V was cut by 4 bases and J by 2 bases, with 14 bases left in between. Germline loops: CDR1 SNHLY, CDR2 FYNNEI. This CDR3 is CASSVYPGLQETQYF. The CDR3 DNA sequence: TGTGCCAGCAGTGTCTATCCGGGTTTACAAGAGACCCAGTACTTC.

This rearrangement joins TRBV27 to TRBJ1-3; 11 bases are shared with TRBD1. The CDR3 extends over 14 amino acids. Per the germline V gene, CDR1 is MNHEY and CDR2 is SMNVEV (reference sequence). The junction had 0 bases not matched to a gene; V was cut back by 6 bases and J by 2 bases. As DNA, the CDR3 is TGTGCCAGCAGGGGACAGGGGGCTGGAAACACCATATATTTT. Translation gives CASRGQGAGNTIYF.

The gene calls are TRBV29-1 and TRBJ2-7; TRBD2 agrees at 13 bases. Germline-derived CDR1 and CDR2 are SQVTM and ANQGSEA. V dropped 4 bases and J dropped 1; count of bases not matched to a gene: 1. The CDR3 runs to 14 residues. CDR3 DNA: TGCAGCGTTGTGGGACTAGCGGGATCCTACGAGCAGTACTTC. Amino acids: CSVVGLAGSYEQYF.

The CDR3 nucleotides are TGTGCCAGTAGTAACCAGGGTGCCGGGGAGCTGTTTTTT. Protein sequence: CASSNQGAGELFF. V and J are TRBV19 and TRBJ2-2, with D possibly TRBD1 on 5 matching bases. CDR3 size: 13 residues. Between the trimmed V and J ends, which lost 4 bases and 6 bases, there was a span of 9 bases. The germline gives CDR1 LNHDA, CDR2 SQIVND (reference sequence).